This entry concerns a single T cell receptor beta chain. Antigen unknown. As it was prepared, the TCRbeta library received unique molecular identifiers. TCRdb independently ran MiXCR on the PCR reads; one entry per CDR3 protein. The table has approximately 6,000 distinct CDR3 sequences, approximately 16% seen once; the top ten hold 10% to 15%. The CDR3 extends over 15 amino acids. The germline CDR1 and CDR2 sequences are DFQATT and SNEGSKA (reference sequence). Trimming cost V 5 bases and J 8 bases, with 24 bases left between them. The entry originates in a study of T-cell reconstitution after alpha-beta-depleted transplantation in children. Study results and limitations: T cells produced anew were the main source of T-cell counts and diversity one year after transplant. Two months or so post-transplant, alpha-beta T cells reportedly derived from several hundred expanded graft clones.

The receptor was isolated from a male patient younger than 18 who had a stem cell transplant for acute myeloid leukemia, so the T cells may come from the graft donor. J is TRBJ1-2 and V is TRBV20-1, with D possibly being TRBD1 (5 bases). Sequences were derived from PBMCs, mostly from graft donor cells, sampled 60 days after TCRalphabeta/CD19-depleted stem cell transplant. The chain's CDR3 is CSARNRDYILGGYTF. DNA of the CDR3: TGCAGTGCTCGAAACCGGGACTATATCCTGGGGGGCTACACCTTC.